This TCR beta chain comes out of a study of blood T cell repertoires in COVID-19. The CDR3 sequence is 15 residues long. Looked up from germline, CDR1 is SEHNR and CDR2 is FQNEAQ (reference sequence). V gave up 3 bases and J gave up 1 base, with 11 bases separating them. The repertoire was sequenced with immunoSEQ multiplex PCR; TCRdb's copy has only in-frame clones and lacks some. The table lists 79,000 or so clones, 80% to 90% of them singletons, with 1.1% in the top ten. The clonotype comes from a human donor in a cohort sampled during active COVID-19. The chain employs TRBV7-9 and TRBJ2-3; no clear D gene. Sequencing input: peripheral blood. This CDR3 is CASSLGTLGTDTQYF. The CDR3 region has the DNA TGTGCCAGCAGCTTGGGCACTCTTGGCACAGATACGCAGTATTTT.